This T cell receptor beta chain was obtained from a study of T-cell reconstitution after alpha-beta-depleted transplantation in children. V shed 6 bases, J shed 0 bases, and the junction held 14 bases outside the gene matches. The CDR3 runs to 18 residues. The germline gives CDR1 MNHNS, CDR2 SASEGT. This clonotype was counted between two and nine times. Researchers prepared the TCRbeta library using unique molecular identifiers, the study reports. TCRdb independently ran MiXCR on the PCR reads; one entry per CDR3 protein. The sample has about 400,000 distinct CDR3 sequences; just over 20% are singletons.

The J gene is TRBJ2-7, the V gene TRBV6-1; the match to TRBD2 covers 10 bases. The sample in question was PBMCs from the stem cell graft donor, obtained from the stem cell graft. This sequence originates from a human donor who donated a stem cell graft to a child with acute myeloid leukemia. The DNA of the CDR3 is TGTGCCAGCAGGTGGGTCCAGATTCCTAGCGGGAGCTCCTACGAGCAGTACTTC. This codes for CASRWVQIPSGSSYEQYF.